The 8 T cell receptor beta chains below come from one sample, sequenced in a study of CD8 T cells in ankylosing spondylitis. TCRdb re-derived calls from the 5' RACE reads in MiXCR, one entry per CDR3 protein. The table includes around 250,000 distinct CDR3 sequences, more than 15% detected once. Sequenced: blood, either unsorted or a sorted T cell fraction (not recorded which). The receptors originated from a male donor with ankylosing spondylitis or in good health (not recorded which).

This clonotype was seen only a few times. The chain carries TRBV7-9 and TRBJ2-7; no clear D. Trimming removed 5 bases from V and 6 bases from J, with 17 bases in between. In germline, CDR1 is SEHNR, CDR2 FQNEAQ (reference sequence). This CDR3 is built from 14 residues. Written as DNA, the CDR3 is TGTGCCAGCAGCCCTCGAGACGGATGGGGCGAGCAGTACTTC. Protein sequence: CASSPRDGWGEQYF.

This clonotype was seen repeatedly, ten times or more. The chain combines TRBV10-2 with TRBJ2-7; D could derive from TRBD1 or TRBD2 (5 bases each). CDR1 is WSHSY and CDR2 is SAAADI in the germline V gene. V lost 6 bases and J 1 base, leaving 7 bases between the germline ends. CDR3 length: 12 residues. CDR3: CASRGESYEQYF. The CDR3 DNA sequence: TGCGCCAGCAGAGGGGAGTCCTACGAGCAGTACTTC.

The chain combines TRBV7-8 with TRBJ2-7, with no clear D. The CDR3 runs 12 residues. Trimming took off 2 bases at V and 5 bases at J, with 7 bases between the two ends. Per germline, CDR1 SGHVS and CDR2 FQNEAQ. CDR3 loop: CASSLYNHEQYF. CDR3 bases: TGTGCCAGCAGCTTATATAACCACGAGCAGTACTTC.

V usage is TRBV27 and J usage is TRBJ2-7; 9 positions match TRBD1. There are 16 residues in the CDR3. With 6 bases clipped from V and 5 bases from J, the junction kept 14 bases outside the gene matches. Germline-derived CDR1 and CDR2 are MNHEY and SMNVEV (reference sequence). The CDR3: CASSLGATGGYDEQYF. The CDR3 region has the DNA TGTGCCAGCAGCTTGGGAGCTACAGGGGGCTATGACGAGCAGTACTTC.

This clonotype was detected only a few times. The CDR3: CASSLVRGNNEQFF. CDR3 nucleotides: TGTGCCAGCAGCTTGGTGCGGGGGAACAATGAGCAGTTCTTC. The rearrangement joins TRBV5-6 to TRBJ2-1, with 7 bases lining up with TRBD2. The J segment lost 5 bases and the V segment lost 0 bases, leaving 2 bases of the junction unmatched. This CDR3 region has 14 residues. Germline V CDR1 and CDR2: SGHDT, YYEEEE.

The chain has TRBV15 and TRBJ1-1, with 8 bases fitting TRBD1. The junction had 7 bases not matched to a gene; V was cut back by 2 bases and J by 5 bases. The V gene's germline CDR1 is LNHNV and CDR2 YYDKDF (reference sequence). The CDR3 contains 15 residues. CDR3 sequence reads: CATSRNTGGGTEAFF. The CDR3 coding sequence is TGTGCCACCAGCAGAAATACAGGGGGAGGTACTGAAGCTTTCTTT. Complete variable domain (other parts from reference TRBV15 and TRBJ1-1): DAMVIQNPRYQVTQFGKPVTLSCSQTLNHNVMYWYQQKSSQAPKLLFHYYDKDFNNEADTPDNFQSRRPNTSFCFLDIRSPGLGDTAMYLCATSRNTGGGTEAFFGQGTRLTVV.

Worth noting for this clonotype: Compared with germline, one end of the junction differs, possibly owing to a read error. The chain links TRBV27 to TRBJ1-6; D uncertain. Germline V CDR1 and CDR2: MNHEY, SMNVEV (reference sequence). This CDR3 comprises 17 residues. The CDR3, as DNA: TGTGCCAGCAGTTTCTCTTTAGGGCCGCCCTATAATTTACCCCTCCACTTT. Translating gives CASSFSLGPPYNLPLHF.

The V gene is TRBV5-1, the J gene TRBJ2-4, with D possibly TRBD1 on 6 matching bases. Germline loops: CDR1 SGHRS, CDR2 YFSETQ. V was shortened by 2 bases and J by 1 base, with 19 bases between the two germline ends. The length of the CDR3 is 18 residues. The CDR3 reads CASSLEGEPPSAKNIQYF. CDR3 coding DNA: TGCGCCAGCAGCTTAGAGGGGGAGCCCCCGTCCGCCAAAAACATTCAGTACTTC.